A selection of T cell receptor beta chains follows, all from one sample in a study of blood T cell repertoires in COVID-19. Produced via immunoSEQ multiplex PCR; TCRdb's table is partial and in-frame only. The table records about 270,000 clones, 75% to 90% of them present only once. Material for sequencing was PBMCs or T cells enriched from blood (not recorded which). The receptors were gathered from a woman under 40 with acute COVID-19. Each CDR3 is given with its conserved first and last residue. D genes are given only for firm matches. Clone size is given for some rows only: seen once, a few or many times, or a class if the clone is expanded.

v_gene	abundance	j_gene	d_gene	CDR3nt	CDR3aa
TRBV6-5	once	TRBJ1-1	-	TGTGCCAGCAGTTACTCTGGTGACAGACATAACACTGAAGCTTTCTTT	CASSYSGDRHNTEAFF
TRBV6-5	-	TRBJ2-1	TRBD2	TGTGCCAGCAGTTGGACTAGCGGGCCAGGGGATGAGCAGTTCTTC	CASSWTSGPGDEQFF
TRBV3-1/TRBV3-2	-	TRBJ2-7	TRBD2	TGTGCCAGCAGCCAAGATACTTCGACTAGCGGGTACGAGCAGTACTTC	CASSQDTSTSGYEQYF
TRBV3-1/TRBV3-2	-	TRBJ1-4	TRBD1	TGTGCCAGCAGCCAGCAGACAGGGGGCTCCGAAAAACTGTTTTTT	CASSQQTGGSEKLFF
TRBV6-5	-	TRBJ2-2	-	TGTGCCAGCACTGCCAGGCCGAACACCGGGGAGCTGTTTTTT	CASTARPNTGELFF
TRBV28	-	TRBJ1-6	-	TGTGCCAGCAGTTCACCGGGTTCCCTCCACTTT	CASSSPGSLHF
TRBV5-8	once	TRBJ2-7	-	TGTGCCAGCAGCTCAGCGTCCTACGAGCAGTACTTC	CASSSASYEQYF
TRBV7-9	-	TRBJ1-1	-	TGTGCCAGTACACAGGTGAACACTGAAGCTTTCTTT	CASTQVNTEAFF
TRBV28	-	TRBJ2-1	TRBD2	TGTGCCAGCAGACTCATCCGGTCTAGCGGGAAGTTCAATGAGCAGTTCTTC	CASRLIRSSGKFNEQFF
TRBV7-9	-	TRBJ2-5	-	TGTGCCAGCAGCTTAGGGACAAGCCAAGAGACCCAGTACTTC	CASSLGTSQETQYF
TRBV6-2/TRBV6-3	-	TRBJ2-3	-	TGTGCCAGCAGTTACAGCTCAGATACGCAGTATTTT	CASSYSSDTQYF
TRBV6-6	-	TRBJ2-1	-	TGTGCCAGCAGTCCGGGATTCAATGAGCAGTTCTTC	CASSPGFNEQFF
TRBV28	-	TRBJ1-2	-	TGTGCCAGCAGACTTGGACAGTCCTATGGCTACACCTTC	CASRLGQSYGYTF
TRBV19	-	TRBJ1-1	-	TGTGCCAGTAGTATGGTAGCGGACACTGAAGCTTTCTTT	CASSMVADTEAFF
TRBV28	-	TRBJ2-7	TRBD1	TGTGCCAGCAGCCTAACTCGACAGGGTTGGTACTACGAGCAGTACTTC	CASSLTRQGWYYEQYF
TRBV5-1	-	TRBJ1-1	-	TGCGCCAGCAGCGGATCAGGGGTCATGGACACTGAAGCTTTCTTT	CASSGSGVMDTEAFF
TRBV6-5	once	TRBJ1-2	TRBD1	TGTGCCAGCAGTCAGGGACAGGGCTATGGCTACACCTTC	CASSQGQGYGYTF
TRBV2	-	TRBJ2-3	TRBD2	TGTGCCAGCAGATGGACTAGCTTGACAGATACGCAGTATTTT	CASRWTSLTDTQYF
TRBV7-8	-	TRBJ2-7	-	TGTGCCAGCAGACCGCGGGAAGGATCCTACGAGCAGTACTTC	CASRPREGSYEQYF
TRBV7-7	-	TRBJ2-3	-	TGTGCTAGCAGCCCCCAGGTTGGGGGACTAGATACGCAGTATTTT	CASSPQVGGLDTQYF
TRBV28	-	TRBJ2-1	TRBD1	TGTGCCAGCAGGGACATCAGGGGGACGCGTCGCAATGAGCAGTTCTTC	CASRDIRGTRRNEQFF
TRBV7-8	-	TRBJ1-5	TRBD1	TGTGCCAGCAGAAAGGGACAGCAAGAAAATCAGCCCCAGCATTTT	CASRKGQQENQPQHF
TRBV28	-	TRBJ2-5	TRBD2	TGTGCCAGTGGACTAGCGGGAGAAGGCCAGTACTTC	CASGLAGEGQYF
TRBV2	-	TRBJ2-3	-	TGTGCCAGCACTGATACGCAGTATTTT	CASTDTQYF
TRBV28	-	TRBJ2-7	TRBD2	TGTGCCAGCTATCCTAGCGGGAGGGCCGTGGAGCAGTACTTC	CASYPSGRAVEQYF
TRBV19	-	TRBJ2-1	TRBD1	TGTGCCAGTAGTGAACCGGGACAGTCTTACAATGAGCAGTTCTTC	CASSEPGQSYNEQFF
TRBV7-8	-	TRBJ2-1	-	TGTGCCAGCAGCACCGGGGACTACAATGAGCAGTTCTTC	CASSTGDYNEQFF
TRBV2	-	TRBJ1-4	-	TGTGCCAGCAGGACTCCGATAGGGGTGGTCGAGGAAAAACTGTTTTTT	CASRTPIGVVEEKLFF
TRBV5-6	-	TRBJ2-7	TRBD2	TGTGCCAGCAGCCCGACTAGCGGGAGGTTCGAGCAGTACTTC	CASSPTSGRFEQYF
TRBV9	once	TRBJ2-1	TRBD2	TGTGCCAGCAGCGTAGGGCTAGCGGGAGGGCGTAATGAGCAGTTCTTC	CASSVGLAGGRNEQFF
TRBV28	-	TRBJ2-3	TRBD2	TGTGCCAGCAGTCCAAGACTAGCGGGAGCAGATACGCAGTATTTT	CASSPRLAGADTQYF
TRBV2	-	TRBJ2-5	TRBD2	TGTGCCAGCAGTGAGTTAGCGGGAGTATGGGGAGAGACCCAGTACTTC	CASSELAGVWGETQYF
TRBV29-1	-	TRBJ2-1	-	TGCAGCGTTGCATATCTAGGCTCCTACAATGAGCAGTTCTTC	CSVAYLGSYNEQFF
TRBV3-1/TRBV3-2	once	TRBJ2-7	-	TGTGCCAGCAGCCAAGGACAGGTAAGGGGCTACGAGCAGTACTTC	CASSQGQVRGYEQYF
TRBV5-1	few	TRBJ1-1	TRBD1	TGCGCCAGCAGCTTGGCAGGGGGATACACTGAAGCTTTCTTT	CASSLAGGYTEAFF
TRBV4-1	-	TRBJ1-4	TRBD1	TGCGCCAGCAGCCAAGAACCGACAGGGGTTAATGAAAAACTGTTTTTT	CASSQEPTGVNEKLFF
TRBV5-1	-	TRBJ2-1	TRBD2	TGCGCCAGCAGCTCCCAAGCGGGAGAGGGGTTTAATGAGCAGTTCTTC	CASSSQAGEGFNEQFF
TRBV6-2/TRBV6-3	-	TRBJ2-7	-	TGTGCCAGCAGTAATAGCGGCTACGAGCAGTACTTC	CASSNSGYEQYF
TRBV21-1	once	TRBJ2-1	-	TGTGCCAGCAGCAAATCAGGGGGCAATGAGCAGTTCTTC	CASSKSGGNEQFF
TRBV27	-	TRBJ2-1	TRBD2	TGTGCCAGCACACTAGCGGGAGGGGACTACAATGAGCAGTTCTTC	CASTLAGGDYNEQFF
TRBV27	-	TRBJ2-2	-	TGTGCCAGCTGCCGACAGTTCAACACCGGGGAGCTGTTTTTT	CASCRQFNTGELFF
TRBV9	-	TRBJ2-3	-	TGTGCCAGCAGCGTTAGCGGAAGCACAGATACGCAGTATTTT	CASSVSGSTDTQYF
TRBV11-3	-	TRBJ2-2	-	TGTGCCAGCAGCCGACAGGCAACGGGCACCGGGGAGCTGTTTTTT	CASSRQATGTGELFF
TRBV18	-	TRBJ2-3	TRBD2	TGTGCCAGCTCCCCCGCTACTAGCGTCGATACTCCAGATACGCAGTATTTT	CASSPATSVDTPDTQYF
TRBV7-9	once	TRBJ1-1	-	TGTGCCAGCAGCTTACCGGGGAACACTGAAGCTTTCTTT	CASSLPGNTEAFF
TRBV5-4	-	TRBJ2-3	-	TGTGCCAGCAGCTTGGGTCCGGGATCAGATACGCAGTATTTT	CASSLGPGSDTQYF
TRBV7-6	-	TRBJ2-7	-	TGTGCCAGCAGCTTAGTGCACACCCCATATACGAAGCAGTACTTC	CASSLVHTPYTKQYF
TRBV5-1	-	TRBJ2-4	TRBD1	TGCGCCAGCAGCGCAGGGGACAGGGGTGCCAAAAACATTCAGTACTTC	CASSAGDRGAKNIQYF
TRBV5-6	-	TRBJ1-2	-	TGTGCCAGCAGCTTGGCCTCGAGGGAAGGCTACACCTTC	CASSLASREGYTF
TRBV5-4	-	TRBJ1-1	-	TGTGCCAGCAGCTTCGGACAGATCTACACTGAAGCTTTCTTT	CASSFGQIYTEAFF
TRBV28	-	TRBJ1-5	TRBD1	TGTGCCAGCAGTTGGGACAGGGATTGGAGCAATCAGCCCCAGCATTTT	CASSWDRDWSNQPQHF
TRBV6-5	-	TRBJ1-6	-	TGTGCCTCCTACAGGGAAACAGTTAAGTCACCCCTCCACTTT	CASYRETVKSPLHF
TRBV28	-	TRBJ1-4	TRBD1	TGTGCCAGCAGGCCGACAGGGAAGAAAACTGAAAAACTGTTTTTT	CASRPTGKKTEKLFF
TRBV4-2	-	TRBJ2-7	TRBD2	TGTGCCAGCAGCCAGATAGCGGGAGGGGAGTCCTACGAGCAGTACTTC	CASSQIAGGESYEQYF
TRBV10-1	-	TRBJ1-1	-	TGCGCCAGCAGTGCTGCGGGGGGGCGTAAAGCTTTCTTT	CASSAAGGRKAFF
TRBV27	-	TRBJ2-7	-	TGTGCCAGCAGTCCGCCAGGGTTAGAATACGAGCAGTACTTC	CASSPPGLEYEQYF
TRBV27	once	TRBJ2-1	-	TGTGCCAGCAGTTTATACAGGGACTACAATGAGCAGTTCTTC	CASSLYRDYNEQFF
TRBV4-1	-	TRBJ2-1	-	TGCGCCAGCAGCCCCCTGTTAGTCTCCTACAATGAGCAGTTCTTC	CASSPLLVSYNEQFF
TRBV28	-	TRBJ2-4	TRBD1	TGTGCCAGCAGGCGGACAGGGCGTTCAAACATTCAGTACTTC	CASRRTGRSNIQYF
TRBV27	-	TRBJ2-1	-	TGTGCCAGCAGTTTAGCGTCGAACCGGTACAATGAGCAGTTCTTC	CASSLASNRYNEQFF